This TCR beta chain originates from a study of T cell responses to AZD1222 COVID-19 vaccine. Study findings and constraints: Among the donors, most were white British and more were female, and clonal diversity was possibly underestimated. Two doses of AZD1222 preceded a rise in Spike-specific TCR breadth and depth. Unmutated regions of variants are reportedly targeted by nearly half of spike-specific TCRs.

Assay: immunoSEQ multiplex PCR; the TCRdb copy retains only in-frame clones and omits some. The data contain over 65,000 clones, about nine tenths of them seen just once; the ten biggest clones take up 6.9%. The CDR3 is 17 residues long. CDR1 SGHRS and CDR2 YFSETQ come from the germline V gene. The J segment lost 0 bases and the V segment lost 4 bases, leaving 13 bases of the junction unmatched. With regard to this clone: Its specificity is unknown.

The material was peripheral blood, obtained 28 days after the second AZD1222 dose. The clonotype originates from an adult who received the AZD1222 COVID-19 vaccine. V and J are TRBV5-1 and TRBJ2-7; 7 nucleotides align to TRBD1. The CDR3 coding sequence is TGCGCCAGCAGCCTCAAATTAGGACAGGCTAACTCCTACGAGCAGTACTTC. Amino acids: CASSLKLGQANSYEQYF. Filled out from reference TRBV5-1 and TRBJ2-7, the complete variable domain reads KAGVTQTPRYLIKTRGQQVTLSCSPISGHRSVSWYQQTPGQGLQFLFEYFSETQRNKGNFPGRFSGRQFSNSRSEMNVSTLELGDSALYLCASSLKLGQANSYEQYFGPGTRLTVT.